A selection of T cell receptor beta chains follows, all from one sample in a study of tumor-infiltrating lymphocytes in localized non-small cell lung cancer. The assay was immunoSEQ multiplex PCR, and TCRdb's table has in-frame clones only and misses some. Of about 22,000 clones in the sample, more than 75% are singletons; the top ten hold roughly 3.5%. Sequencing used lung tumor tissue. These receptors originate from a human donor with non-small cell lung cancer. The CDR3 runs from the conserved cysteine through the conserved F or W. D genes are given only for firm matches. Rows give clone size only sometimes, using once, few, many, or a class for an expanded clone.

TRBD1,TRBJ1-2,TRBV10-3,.,TGTGCCATCAGTGATACCGGACAGGGAACCTATGGCTACACCTTC,CAISDTGQGTYGYTF
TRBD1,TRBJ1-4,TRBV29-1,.,TGCAGCGCATGGGACAGGGGGAATGAAAAACTGTTTTTT,CSAWDRGNEKLFF
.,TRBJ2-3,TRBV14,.,TGTGCCAGCAGCCAAGGTACCATCTATGGGGGCACAGATACGCAGTATTTT,CASSQGTIYGGTDTQYF
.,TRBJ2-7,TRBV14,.,TGTGCCAGCAGCCAGTGGAATATAGGACAGCAATACGAGCAGTACTTC,CASSQWNIGQQYEQYF
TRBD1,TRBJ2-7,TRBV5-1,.,TGCGCCAGCAGTTCTGACAGGGTTTCTTACGAGCAGTACTTC,CASSSDRVSYEQYF
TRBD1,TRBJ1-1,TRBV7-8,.,TGTGCCAGCAGCCTCTGGACAGGGTTGAACACTGAAGCTTTCTTT,CASSLWTGLNTEAFF
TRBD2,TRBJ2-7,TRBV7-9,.,TGTGCCAGCAGCTCTAGCGGGAGTAGCTACGAGCAGTACTTC,CASSSSGSSYEQYF
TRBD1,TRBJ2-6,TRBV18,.,TGTGCCAGCTCGGGGACAGGGCAAGGGGCCAACGTCCTGACTTTC,CASSGTGQGANVLTF
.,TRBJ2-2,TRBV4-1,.,TGCGCCAGCAGCCAGGCCCCGGAGGGAAGCGGGGAGCTGTTTTTT,CASSQAPEGSGELFF
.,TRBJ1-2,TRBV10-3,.,TGTGCCACCAGGGGTGGTGGGGGGGACGGAGGGAACGATGGCTACACCTTC,CATRGGGGDGGNDGYTF
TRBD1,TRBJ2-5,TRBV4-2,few,TGTGCCAGCAGCTTTAATACAGGGGGCGAAGAGACCCAGTACTTC,CASSFNTGGEETQYF
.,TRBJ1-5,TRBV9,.,TGTGCCAGCAGCGTAGATGCAGGGAATCAGCCCCAGCATTTT,CASSVDAGNQPQHF
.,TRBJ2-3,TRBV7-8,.,TGTGCCAGCAGCAAGGACACGGCGACCACAGATACGCAGTATTTT,CASSKDTATTDTQYF
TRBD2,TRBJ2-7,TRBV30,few,TGTGCCTGGACACGGACTAGCGGGGGTCTCCCCTACGAGCAGTACTTC,CAWTRTSGGLPYEQYF
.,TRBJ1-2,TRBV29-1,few,TGCAGCGTTGACATTCTCCAGGGGCTTTATGGCTACACCTTC,CSVDILQGLYGYTF
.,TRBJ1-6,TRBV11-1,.,TGTGCCAGCAGCTTAGCGCCTGAATCACCCCTCCACTTT,CASSLAPESPLHF
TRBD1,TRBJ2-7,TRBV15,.,TGTGCCACCAGCAGACTACAGGGGGAGAGACAGTACTTC,CATSRLQGERQYF
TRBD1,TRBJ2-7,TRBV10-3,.,TGTGCCAGCAGCAAGCCGGGACAGGGGGCGGGAGAGCAGTACTTC,CASSKPGQGAGEQYF
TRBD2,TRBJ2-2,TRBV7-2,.,TGTGCCAGCAGTAGTGGGACTAGCGGGATCGGGGAGCTGTTTTTT,CASSSGTSGIGELFF
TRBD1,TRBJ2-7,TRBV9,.,TGTGCCAGCAGCTTCGCGCCAGGGGGCTACGAGCAGTACTTC,CASSFAPGGYEQYF
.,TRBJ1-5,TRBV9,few,TGTGCCAGCAGCGTAGGTGGTTCAGATCAGCCCCAGCATTTT,CASSVGGSDQPQHF
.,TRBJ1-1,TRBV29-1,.,TGCAGCGTTGGGGACGGATACACTGAAGCTTTCTTT,CSVGDGYTEAFF
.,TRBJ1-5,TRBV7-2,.,TGTGCCAGCAGCTTCGTCGGTAGCAATCAGCCCCAGCATTTT,CASSFVGSNQPQHF
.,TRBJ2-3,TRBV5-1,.,TGCGCCAGCACCCTAGGGCGGGGCAGCACAGATACGCAGTATTTT,CASTLGRGSTDTQYF
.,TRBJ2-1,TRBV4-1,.,TGCGCCAGCAGCCCATGGGCGATGTCAGGTGAGCAGTTCTTC,CASSPWAMSGEQFF
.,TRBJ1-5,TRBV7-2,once,TGTGCCAGCAGCCGACAGGCAAATCAGCCCCAGCATTTT,CASSRQANQPQHF
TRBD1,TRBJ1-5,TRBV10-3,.,TGTGCCATCACCAGGGACAGAAATCAGCCCCAGCATTTT,CAITRDRNQPQHF
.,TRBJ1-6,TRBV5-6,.,TGTGCCAGCAGCTCGGGACGGTATAATTCACCCCTCCACTTT,CASSSGRYNSPLHF
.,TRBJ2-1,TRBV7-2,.,TGTGCCAGCAGCTTGGGGGAACCCCCCTACAATGAGCAGTTCTTC,CASSLGEPPYNEQFF
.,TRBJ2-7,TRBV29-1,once,TGCAGCGGGGGGAAGGGCTCCTACGAGCAGTACTTC,CSGGKGSYEQYF
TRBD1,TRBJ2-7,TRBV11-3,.,TGTGCCAGCAGCTTAGATGGGCAGGGGGCCTACGAGCAGTACTTC,CASSLDGQGAYEQYF
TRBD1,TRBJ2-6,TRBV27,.,TGTGCCAGCAGCCGCACTTCGACAGGGGTTGGGGCCAACGTCCTGACTTTC,CASSRTSTGVGANVLTF
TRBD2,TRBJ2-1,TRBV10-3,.,TGTGCCATCAGTGCAGGACTAGCGGGAGTTAGTGAGCAGTTCTTC,CAISAGLAGVSEQFF
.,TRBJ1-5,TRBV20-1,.,TGCAGTGCCGACACTAATCAGCCCCAGCATTTT,CSADTNQPQHF
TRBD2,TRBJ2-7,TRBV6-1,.,TGTGCCAGCAGTGGGGGACTAGCGGGAGTACCCTACGAGCAGTACTTC,CASSGGLAGVPYEQYF